These 32 T cell receptor beta chains share one sample of origin, sequenced in a study of blood T cells in healthy people across ages. Sample-barcoded 5' priming and a J-beta primer mix drove a second PCR of 7 to 11 cycles. TCRdb reprocessed the 5' RACE reads with MiXCR, giving one entry per CDR3 protein. In the table there are 780,000 or so distinct CDR3 sequences, approximately 53% of which are singletons. Sequencing was performed on blood. These receptors all stem from a man between 40 and 49 years old in good health.

This clonotype was detected once. The chain carries TRBV5-5 and TRBJ1-6; TRBD1 matches at 11 bases. The junction had 10 bases not matched to a gene; V was cut back by 1 base and J by 7 bases. CDR3 length equals 18 residues. Germline V CDR1 and CDR2: SGHKS, YYEKEE (reference sequence). The CDR3 spells CASSLPPRTGGINSPLHF. For the CDR3, the DNA is TGTGCCAGCAGCTTGCCCCCCCGGACAGGGGGCATCAATTCACCCCTCCACTTT.

This clonotype was seen only a few times. This sequence joins TRBV4-1 and TRBJ2-3; no clear D gene. V gave up 0 bases and J gave up 0 bases, with 10 bases separating them. CDR3 length: 16 amino acids. In germline, CDR1 is MGHRA, CDR2 YSYEKL. The CDR3 spells CASSQEGSGSTDTQYF. The CDR3 DNA follows: TGCGCCAGCAGCCAAGAGGGGTCAGGTAGCACAGATACGCAGTATTTT.

This clonotype showed up just once. The V and J genes are TRBV24-1 and TRBJ2-7, with D unresolved. The CDR3 has 15 amino acids. The germline V gene encodes CDR1 KGHDR and CDR2 SFDVKD. The V end was cut by 1 base, the J end by 7 bases, with 16 bases between. This CDR3 is CATSDFKDDRDEQYF. The DNA for the CDR3 is TGTGCCACCAGTGATTTCAAGGACGATAGGGATGAGCAGTACTTC.

The CDR3 loop is CASSYGGNQPQHF. The CDR3 DNA reads TGTGCCAGCAGTTACGGAGGCAATCAGCCCCAGCATTTT. The V and J genes are TRBV6-2 or TRBV6-3 and TRBJ1-5; D unclear. The germline V and J ends were trimmed by 2 bases and 2 bases, with 4 bases remaining between them. The germline gives CDR1 MNHEY, CDR2 SVGEGT. The CDR3 extends over 13 amino acids.

The CDR3 nucleotides are TGTGCCAGCAGTCCAAGGACAGGGCGCGGGGAGCAGTACTTC. Its protein product is CASSPRTGRGEQYF. The chain recombines TRBV28 with TRBJ2-4; TRBD1 agrees at 8 bases. This CDR3 region has 14 residues. Unmatched junction bases numbered 13, after V lost 5 bases and J lost 13 bases. Germline V CDR1 and CDR2: MDHEN, SYDVKM.

The chain joins TRBV24-1 to TRBJ2-2, with 7 bases fitting TRBD1. This CDR3 has 18 amino acids. From germline, CDR1 is KGHDR and CDR2 SFDVKD. After removal of 5 bases from V and 3 bases from J, the junction contained 14 bases not matched to a gene. CDR3 bases: TGTGCCACCAGTGCCCTTGCCCCGACAGGGAGTGACACCGGGGAGCTGTTTTTT. Translation gives CATSALAPTGSDTGELFF.

This clonotype was detected a few times. This chain joins TRBV7-3 and TRBJ1-4; 7 bases are a match to TRBD1. The CDR3 runs 15 residues. The V segment lost 5 bases and the J segment 11 bases; nucleotides outside the gene matches: 14. CDR1 and CDR2 (germline): SGHTA, FQGTGA. The CDR3 is CASSPGGGDRAKLFF. As DNA, the CDR3 is TGTGCCAGCAGCCCGGGGGGTGGGGACAGAGCCAAACTGTTTTTT.

CDR3 region: CAWSVETGLYNEQFF. CDR3 bases: TGTGCCTGGAGTGTTGAGACAGGGCTCTACAATGAGCAGTTCTTC. V usage is TRBV30 and J usage is TRBJ2-1; 7 bases are a match to TRBD1. This CDR3 is 15 amino acids long. Germline V gene lookup returns CDR1 GTSNPN and CDR2 SVGIG (reference sequence). V trimming: 0 bases; J trimming: 3 bases; junction bases outside the gene matches: 5. Filled out from reference TRBV30 and TRBJ2-1, the complete variable domain reads SQTIHQWPATLVQPVGSPLSLECTVEGTSNPNLYWYRQAAGRGLQLLFYSVGIGQISSEVPQNLSASRPQDRQFILSSKKLLLSDSGFYLCAWSVETGLYNEQFFGPGTRLTVL.

This clonotype was seen a few times. V usage is TRBV10-3 and J usage is TRBJ2-5; D is possibly TRBD2 (5 bases). Germline lookup yields CDR1 ENHRY and CDR2 SYGVKD. CDR3 length: 13 residues. The ends were cut back, 7 bases at V and 1 base at J, with 10 bases in the middle. The CDR3 coding sequence is TGTGCCATCAAAGAGGGTGGCCAAGAGACCCAGTACTTC. Translating gives CAIKEGGQETQYF.

The rearrangement joins TRBV6-1 to TRBJ2-7; 8 bases are shared with TRBD1. The CDR3 length is 13 residues. With 6 bases clipped from V and 5 bases from J, the junction kept 6 bases outside the gene matches. Germline V gene lookup returns CDR1 MNHNS and CDR2 SASEGT. CDR3 protein: CASSRQGMDEQYF. The CDR3 DNA sequence: TGTGCCAGCAGCCGACAGGGGATGGACGAGCAGTACTTC.

This chain links TRBV29-1 with TRBJ2-7, with a weak D call TRBD2 (7 bases). V lost 7 bases and J lost 3, with 16 bases in between. Per germline, CDR1 SQVTM and CDR2 ANQGSEA. The CDR3 runs 13 residues. CDR3 sequence reads: CSGGGGQIYEQYF. Written as DNA, the CDR3 is TGCAGCGGAGGGGGAGGGCAAATCTACGAGCAGTACTTC.

The chain uses TRBV28 and TRBJ2-1, with a possible D match to TRBD2 (7 bases). The germline V gene has CDR1 MDHEN and CDR2 SYDVKM. CDR3 length: 14 residues. V shed 6 bases and J shed 15 bases, with 24 bases lying between them. The CDR3 sequence is CASRLGSGKGGLFF. The CDR3 coding sequence is TGTGCCAGCAGGCTCGGGTCCGGGAAGGGGGGGTTGTTCTTC.

The V and J genes are TRBV20-1 and TRBJ2-3; D not certain. V was cut by 6 bases and J by 9 bases, with 13 bases left in between. CDR1 and CDR2 from the germline V gene are DFQATT and SNEGSKA (reference sequence). The CDR3 consists of 11 residues. In DNA form, the CDR3 reads TGCAGTGCCCATATAATGCTAACGCAGTATTTT. Translated, it gives CSAHIMLTQYF.

This clonotype was observed a handful of times. The gene calls are TRBV15 and TRBJ2-5; 9 bases match TRBD2. Germline V gene sequence: CDR1 LNHNV, CDR2 YYDKDF (reference sequence). The ends lost 0 bases at V and 7 bases at J; junction bases unmatched: 6. The CDR3 is 15 amino acids. In nucleotides, the CDR3 is TGTGCCACCAGCAGAGATGGTAGCGGGAGCCGGACCCAGTACTTC. Encoded protein: CATSRDGSGSRTQYF.

This rearrangement joins TRBV29-1 to TRBJ1-3, with D possibly matching TRBD1 (6 bases). The CDR3 extends over 14 amino acids. Trimming removed 7 bases from V and 2 bases from J, with 15 bases in between. Germline V CDR1 and CDR2: SQVTM, ANQGSEA. DNA of the CDR3: TGCAGCGCCAGCGAAGCAGGGGCTGGAAACACCATATATTTT. This encodes CSASEAGAGNTIYF.

This chain links TRBV5-4 with TRBJ2-5, with TRBD2 matching over 7 bases. The CDR3 extends over 16 amino acids. Germline V lookup: CDR1 SGHNT, CDR2 YYREEE (reference sequence). Germline trimming cut 1 base from V and 2 bases from J; bases unmatched to any gene: 8. The CDR3 DNA sequence: TGTGCCAGCAGCTTGTCTAGCGGACGACGACAAGAGACCCAGTACTTC. It yields the protein CASSLSSGRRQETQYF. Combining the CDR3 with reference TRBV5-4 and TRBJ2-5 gives the whole variable domain ETGVTQSPTHLIKTRGQQVTLRCSSQSGHNTVSWYQQALGQGPQFIFQYYREEENGRGNFPPRFSGLQFPNYSSELNVNALELDDSALYLCASSLSSGRRQETQYFGPGTRLLVL.

The chain couples TRBV7-2 to TRBJ2-1; D remains ambiguous. The last part of the DNA fits TRBJ2-7 better; the J call may be wrong. The CDR3 runs 14 residues. CDR1 and CDR2 (germline): SGHTA, FQGNSA. The CDR3 DNA follows: TGTGCCGAAGAGAGTTTAAACTCCTACAATGAGCAGTACTTC. Residues: CAEESLNSYNEQYF.

CDR3 protein: CASSVPRLSSYNEQFF. In DNA, the CDR3 is TGTGCCAGCAGCGTTCCGCGCCTAAGCTCCTACAATGAGCAGTTCTTC. The chain uses TRBV7-9 and TRBJ2-1; D is ambiguous. CDR3 size: 16 residues. Germline lookup yields CDR1 SEHNR and CDR2 FQNEAQ (reference sequence). Trimming pared 5 bases from V and 0 bases from J, leaving 14 bases between.

The rearrangement joins TRBV9 to TRBJ2-7; tentatively, D is TRBD1 or TRBD2 (6 bases each). The germline gives CDR1 SGDLS, CDR2 YYNGEE. V was pared by 0 bases and J by 4 bases, with 14 bases between. There are 15 residues in the CDR3. The CDR3 coding sequence is TGTGCCAGCAGCGTAGCCGGGGGCGGTGCGTACGAGCAGTACTTC. It encodes CASSVAGGGAYEQYF. Combining the CDR3 with reference TRBV9 and TRBJ2-7 gives the whole variable domain DSGVTQTPKHLITATGQRVTLRCSPRSGDLSVYWYQQSLDQGLQFLIQYYNGEERAKGNILERFSAQQFPDLHSELNLSSLELGDSALYFCASSVAGGGAYEQYFGPGTRLTVT.

The chain has TRBV7-3 and TRBJ1-1, with a tentative D call TRBD1 (6 bases). The CDR3 extends over 14 amino acids. V dropped 5 bases and J dropped 4 bases, with 14 bases sitting between them. Germline CDR1 SGHTA, CDR2 FQGTGA. The chain's CDR3 is CASSQGGGTTEAFF. In DNA form, the CDR3 reads TGTGCCAGCAGCCAAGGGGGAGGGACCACTGAAGCTTTCTTT.

This chain connects TRBV20-1 to TRBJ2-1; 7 bases match TRBD2. Trimming cost V 5 bases and J 4 bases; bases outside gene matches: 5. The CDR3 spans 13 residues. Germline CDR1 DFQATT, CDR2 SNEGSKA (reference sequence). The CDR3 nucleotides are TGCAGTGCTGCGGGAGACTTGTACAATGAGCAGTTCTTC. Translation gives CSAAGDLYNEQFF.

V usage is TRBV24-1 and J usage is TRBJ2-3; TRBD2 might be the D (7 bases). V dropped 4 bases and J dropped 5 bases, with 21 bases sitting between them. The CDR3 has 17 amino acids. In germline, CDR1 is KGHDR, CDR2 SFDVKD. CDR3 amino acids: CATSDSPHGGQEDTQYF. As DNA, the CDR3 is TGTGCCACCAGTGACTCCCCCCACGGGGGGCAAGAAGATACGCAGTATTTT.

The chain uses TRBV13 and TRBJ2-4; D is possibly TRBD1 or TRBD2 (5 bases each). This CDR3 is built from 22 residues. Per germline, CDR1 PRHDT and CDR2 FYEKMQ (reference sequence). V was cut by 5 bases and J by 0 bases, with 32 bases left in between. Here the CDR3 reads CASSIRHGKRGQGRLAKNIQYF. CDR3 DNA: TGTGCCAGCAGCATCCGACACGGTAAAAGGGGCCAGGGACGTTTAGCCAAAAACATTCAGTACTTC.

The chain is built from TRBV9 and TRBJ2-1, with 9 bases identical to TRBD2. CDR3 size: 16 residues. V shed 0 bases and J 4 bases; nucleotides not matched to a gene: 5. CDR1 and CDR2 from the germline V gene are SGDLS and YYNGEE. This chain's CDR3 is CASSVEGLAFYNEQFF. The CDR3 coding sequence is TGTGCCAGCAGCGTAGAGGGACTAGCCTTTTACAATGAGCAGTTCTTC.

The chain uses TRBV27 and TRBJ1-1; 9 bases are shared with TRBD1. With 6 bases clipped from V and 1 base from J, the junction kept 18 bases outside the gene matches. This CDR3 has 19 residues. Looked up from germline, CDR1 is MNHEY and CDR2 is SMNVEV (reference sequence). CDR3 loop: CASSRLGGNRGRANTEAFF. The CDR3 coding sequence is TGTGCCAGCAGCCGTTTAGGGGGAAACAGGGGGCGAGCGAACACTGAAGCTTTCTTT.

This clonotype has a count of ten or more. The rearrangement uses TRBV10-3 and TRBJ2-7; D unresolved. This CDR3 spans 11 amino acids. V dropped 2 bases and J dropped 3 bases, with 2 bases sitting between them. Germline CDR1 is ENHRY and CDR2 is SYGVKD. CDR3 sequence (DNA): TGTGCCATCAGTGAGGGCTACGAGCAGTACTTC. Encoded protein: CAISEGYEQYF.

V gene TRBV19 combines with J gene TRBJ2-1; tentatively, D is TRBD1 (6 bases). CDR1 is LNHDA and CDR2 is SQIVND in the germline V gene (reference sequence). The length of the CDR3 is 17 residues. V shed 1 base and J shed 1 base, with 14 bases lying between them. The CDR3 DNA follows: TGTGCCAGTAGTATAGGTGGGGGCACGGGGTCCTACAATGAGCAGTTCTTC. Its translation: CASSIGGGTGSYNEQFF.

The genes are TRBV11-3 and TRBJ1-1, with TRBD1 as a possible D gene (5 bases). CDR3 length: 14 amino acids. Germline CDR1 SGHNT, CDR2 YENEEA. V lost 1 base, J lost 8 bases, and 14 bases lay in between. The CDR3 reads CASSLGLGDYEAFF. CDR3 DNA: TGTGCCAGCAGCTTAGGTTTAGGGGACTACGAAGCTTTCTTT.

The chain couples TRBV7-2 to TRBJ2-5; TRBD2 aligns across 12 bases. The V segment lost 2 bases and the J segment 5 bases; nucleotides outside the gene matches: 9. CDR1 and CDR2 from the germline V gene are SGHTA and FQGNSA. This CDR3 region has 17 residues. Here the CDR3 reads CASSLLLAGGLWETQYF. For the CDR3, the DNA is TGTGCCAGCAGCTTATTACTAGCGGGAGGACTTTGGGAGACCCAGTACTTC.

J is TRBJ2-7 and V is TRBV11-3; 8 bases are shared with TRBD1. The V segment lost 0 bases and the J segment 2 bases; nucleotides outside the gene matches: 12. The CDR3 runs 18 residues. Germline CDR1 is SGHNT and CDR2 is YENEEA. The CDR3: CASSLDLWDRKPTYEQYF. The CDR3 DNA sequence: TGTGCCAGCAGCTTAGATCTTTGGGACAGGAAACCGACCTACGAGCAGTACTTC.

This clonotype turned up a few times. The chain links TRBV6-2 or TRBV6-3 to TRBJ2-1; 14 nucleotides agree with TRBD2. J lost 1 base, V lost 2 bases, and 10 bases had no gene match. This CDR3 spans 20 amino acids. Germline CDR1 MNHEY, CDR2 SVGEGT. The CDR3 DNA sequence: TGTGCCAGCAGTTACAATCCGGGACTAGCGGGAGCTATTTCCTACAATGAGCAGTTCTTC. This translates into CASSYNPGLAGAISYNEQFF.

The rearrangement joins TRBV12-3 or TRBV12-4 to TRBJ1-6, with D possibly TRBD1 on 6 matching bases. V dropped 1 base and J dropped 5 bases, with 12 bases sitting between them. The CDR3 runs to 16 residues. DNA of the CDR3: TGTGCCAGCAGTTTAGGAGGGGGGAAACATAATTCACCCCTCCACTTT. Translating gives CASSLGGGKHNSPLHF.